Below are 25 T cell receptor beta chains sequenced from a single sample in a study of cytomegalovirus exposure and HLA in healthy donors. PCR used 60 Vbeta primers and 13 Jbeta primers. Generated by immunoSEQ multiplex PCR, the TCRdb table keeps only in-frame clones and is missing some. The sample lists more than 85,000 clones, roughly 80% occurring once. Material for sequencing was PBMCs. The receptor set was obtained from a woman aged 35 to 49 in good health and CMV-seropositive.

This chain connects TRBV10-3 to TRBJ1-6, with 7 bases lining up with TRBD1. Germline V gives CDR1 ENHRY, CDR2 SYGVKD. Unmatched junction bases numbered 9, after V lost 3 bases and J lost 7 bases. The CDR3 length is 16 residues. CDR3: CAISEPGQLKNSPLHF. As DNA, the CDR3 is TGTGCCATCAGTGAACCGGGACAGCTGAAAAATTCACCCCTCCACTTT.

The chain joins TRBV4-2 to TRBJ2-2, with TRBD2 matching 8 bases. Germline CDR1 is LGHNA and CDR2 is YNFKEQ. V lost 3 bases to trimming and J lost 7 bases; unmatched junction nucleotides: 10. The CDR3 has 16 residues. The CDR3 DNA reads as TGTGCCAGCAGCCAGGGGTTAGCGGGAACCGACGGGGAGCTGTTTTTT. Translating gives CASSQGLAGTDGELFF.

This clone was recorded once. V and J are TRBV5-5 and TRBJ2-7, with TRBD2 matching 7 bases. Trimming cost V 10 bases and J 0 bases; bases outside gene matches: 10. Germline-derived CDR1 and CDR2 are SGHKS and YYEKEE (reference sequence). The CDR3 sequence is 14 residues long. CDR3 residues: CAYPPSGYSYEQYF. CDR3 nucleotides: TGTGCCTATCCCCCTAGCGGTTACTCCTACGAGCAGTACTTC. Complete variable domain (other parts from reference TRBV5-5 and TRBJ2-7): DAGVTQSPTHLIKTRGQQVTLRCSPISGHKSVSWYQQVLGQGPQFIFQYYEKEERGRGNFPDRFSARQFPNYSSELNVNALLLGDSALYLCAYPPSGYSYEQYFGPGTRLTVT.

This clone was detected only a few times. The chain carries TRBV4-2 and TRBJ2-2; D is unclear. CDR1 is LGHNA, CDR2 YNFKEQ, per germline. CDR3 length equals 15 residues. V was clipped by 0 bases and J by 0 bases, with 5 bases between them. This chain's CDR3 is CASSQEFSNTGELFF. The CDR3 DNA follows: TGTGCCAGCAGCCAAGAATTCTCGAACACCGGGGAGCTGTTTTTT.

The rearrangement joins TRBV15 to TRBJ2-4; D may be TRBD2 (7 bases). V gave up 0 bases and J gave up 9 bases, with 21 bases separating them. CDR3 length: 17 amino acids. Germline V gene data show CDR1 as LNHNV and CDR2 as YYDKDF (reference sequence). The CDR3 DNA reads as TGTGCCACCAGCAGAGATATCGGGGGGCCCCGGGGAGTCATTCAGTACTTC. It specifies CATSRDIGGPRGVIQYF.

In this sample, this clone turned up a few times. The rearrangement uses TRBV28 and TRBJ1-6, with 8 bases that match TRBD1. Germline CDR1 is MDHEN and CDR2 is SYDVKM. V trimming: 6 bases; J trimming: 14 bases; junction bases outside the gene matches: 12. CDR3 length equals 14 residues. The CDR3 DNA reads TGTGCCAGCAGGGCGACAGGGGTGAGAGTGGCCCTCCACTTT. Amino acids: CASRATGVRVALHF.

The chain couples TRBV6-6 to TRBJ2-3; D gene unclear. From germline, CDR1 is MNHNY and CDR2 SVGAGI (reference sequence). Trimming shortened V by 11 bases and J by 1 base, and 16 bases separated the two germline ends. CDR3 length: 14 residues. This CDR3 reads CASARLGGTDTQYF. CDR3 DNA sequence: TGTGCCTCCGCCCGCCTCGGAGGCACAGATACGCAGTATTTT.

V usage is TRBV21-1 and J usage is TRBJ2-2; TRBD2 is taken as the D call from the table, unchecked against the DNA. TRBV21-1 counts as a pseudogene. The CDR3 length is 21 residues. The CDR3 sequence is CASSKMGGSGRTPSRDGELFF. CDR3 bases: TGTGCCAGCAGCAAGATGGGAGGGAGCGGGAGGACCCCCTCGAGAGACGGGGAGCTGTTTTTT.

The V gene is TRBV28, the J gene TRBJ2-7; the match to TRBD2 covers 13 bases. CDR1 and CDR2 (germline): MDHEN, SYDVKM. The CDR3 is made up of 17 amino acids. Germline trimming cut 4 bases from V and 3 bases from J; bases unmatched to any gene: 9. CDR3: CASSYRRGTSGDYEQYF. In DNA form, the CDR3 reads TGTGCCAGCAGTTACCGCAGGGGGACTAGCGGGGACTACGAGCAGTACTTC. Looking up the rest from reference TRBV28 and TRBJ2-7 gives the full variable domain: DVKVTQSSRYLVKRTGEKVFLECVQDMDHENMFWYRQDPGLGLRLIYFSYDVKMKEKGDIPEGYSVSREKKERFSLILESASTNQTSMYLCASSYRRGTSGDYEQYFGPGTRLTVT.

This clone was observed a single time. This sequence joins TRBV7-3 and TRBJ2-7, with D possibly being TRBD2 (5 bases). Germline CDR1 is SGHTA and CDR2 is FQGTGA. The CDR3 length is 15 residues. Trimming removed 2 bases from V and 0 bases from J, with 11 bases in between. The CDR3 region is CASSLAGSGSYEQYF. For the CDR3, the DNA is TGTGCCAGCAGCTTAGCGGGTTCTGGCTCCTACGAGCAGTACTTC.

The rearrangement uses TRBV2 and TRBJ2-5; TRBD1 aligns across 8 bases. With 3 bases clipped from V and 11 bases from J, the junction kept 11 bases outside the gene matches. Germline assignment: CDR1 SNHLY and CDR2 FYNNEI. The CDR3 is 14 residues long. The CDR3: CASSETGENNQQYF. In DNA, the CDR3 is TGTGCCAGCAGTGAGACAGGGGAGAATAATCAGCAGTACTTC.

The rearrangement links TRBV28 to TRBJ2-7; TRBD1 matches 8 bases. The V and J ends lost 2 bases and 7 bases, in that order; junction bases with no gene match: 4. This CDR3 contains 13 residues. CDR1 MDHEN and CDR2 SYDVKM come from the germline V gene. CDR3 region: CASSLRTGREQYF. The CDR3, as DNA: TGTGCCAGCAGTTTACGGACAGGGCGGGAGCAGTACTTC.

The chain is built from TRBV5-6 and TRBJ2-7, with a weak D call TRBD1 (6 bases). CDR1 is SGHDT, CDR2 YYEEEE, per germline. This CDR3 comprises 16 residues. The germline V and J ends were trimmed by 2 bases and 7 bases, with 22 bases remaining between them. The CDR3 DNA sequence: TGTGCCAGCAGCTTTGGAACTCCGGGACAATGGGGGGAGCAGTACTTC. Encoded protein: CASSFGTPGQWGEQYF.

The J gene is TRBJ2-7, the V gene TRBV7-2; the match to TRBD2 covers 7 bases. J gave up 0 bases and V 6 bases, and 8 bases lay outside the gene matches. The CDR3 consists of 15 residues. CDR1 is SGHTA and CDR2 is FQGNSA in the germline V gene. CDR3 protein: CASRQSGVRSYEQYF. The CDR3 DNA reads as TGTGCCAGCAGACAAAGCGGGGTACGCTCCTACGAGCAGTACTTC.

This rearrangement joins TRBV7-6 to TRBJ1-6; no clear D. V was cut by 5 bases and J by 4 bases, with 9 bases left in between. The CDR3 runs 14 residues. Germline-derived CDR1 and CDR2 are SGHVS and FNYEAQ. The CDR3 DNA follows: TGTGCCAGCAGCGAGAGAGATTATAATTCACCCCTCCACTTT. This encodes CASSERDYNSPLHF.

The gene calls are TRBV27 and TRBJ2-1, with TRBD2 identical over 10 bases. CDR1 is MNHEY and CDR2 is SMNVEV in the germline V gene (reference sequence). The CDR3 is 15 residues long. The junction had 1 base not matched to a gene; V was cut back by 5 bases and J by 0 bases. CDR3 sequence reads: CASSPSGSSYNEQFF. As DNA, the CDR3 is TGTGCCAGCAGTCCTAGCGGGAGCTCCTACAATGAGCAGTTCTTC.

This chain joins TRBV4-2 and TRBJ1-1; TRBD1 matches at 11 bases. With 6 bases clipped from V and 3 bases from J, the junction kept 9 bases outside the gene matches. Germline lookup yields CDR1 LGHNA and CDR2 YNFKEQ. The CDR3 spans 16 residues. The DNA for the CDR3 is TGTGCCAGCAGTCTAGATGGGACAGGGGGATACACTGAAGCTTTCTTT. Its translation is CASSLDGTGGYTEAFF.

The genes are TRBV9 and TRBJ2-1; 8 nucleotides align to TRBD2. Germline V gene sequence: CDR1 SGDLS, CDR2 YYNGEE. This CDR3 comprises 17 residues. V dropped 4 bases and J dropped 5; count of bases not matched to a gene: 14. The CDR3 reads CASSPDLRGGLDNEQFF. The CDR3 coding sequence is TGTGCCAGCAGCCCAGACCTACGGGGGGGCCTCGACAATGAGCAGTTCTTC.

V is TRBV5-1 and J is TRBJ1-4; TRBD1 matches 10 bases. The CDR3 extends over 15 amino acids. V was clipped by 1 base and J by 7 bases; unmatched bases: 4. Looked up from germline, CDR1 is SGHRS and CDR2 is YFSETQ. The CDR3 nucleotides are TGCGCCAGCAGCTTGTTAGGGACAGGGGTTGAAAAACTGTTTTTT. Protein product: CASSLLGTGVEKLFF.

This clone was recorded a few times. DNA for the CDR3: TGTGCCAGTAGTATCATGACAGGGCGCCAGCCCCAGCATTTT. Amino acids: CASSIMTGRQPQHF. The V and J genes are TRBV19 and TRBJ1-5; 7 nucleotides agree with TRBD1. Germline V lookup: CDR1 LNHDA, CDR2 SQIVND (reference sequence). Germline trimming cut 3 bases from V and 7 bases from J; bases unmatched to any gene: 6. This CDR3 spans 14 amino acids.

This clone was recorded a few times. The V call is TRBV29-1, the J call TRBJ2-3, with 9 bases aligning to TRBD2. From germline, CDR1 is SQVTM and CDR2 ANQGSEA. V trimming: 1 base; J trimming: 4 bases; junction bases outside the gene matches: 12. The CDR3 extends over 17 amino acids. Written as DNA, the CDR3 is TGCAGCGTTGAAGGTTCAAGTAGCGGGAGTGGGGCAGATACGCAGTATTTT. Amino acids: CSVEGSSSGSGADTQYF.

The chain employs TRBV4-2 and TRBJ2-4; TRBD1 might be the D (5 bases). Trimming stripped 0 bases from V and 10 bases from J, with 19 bases between. The CDR3 has 16 amino acids. Germline CDR1 LGHNA, CDR2 YNFKEQ. CDR3 protein: CASSQDSVPAGKIQYF. In DNA form, the CDR3 reads TGTGCCAGCAGCCAAGATTCTGTACCGGCAGGGAAGATTCAGTACTTC.

The J gene is TRBJ2-5, the V gene TRBV18, with D possibly TRBD1 on 6 matching bases. Trimming removed 2 bases at V and 3 bases at J, with 13 bases between. There are 15 residues in the CDR3. Germline values: CDR1 KGHSH, CDR2 LQKENI. CDR3 in DNA: TGTGCCAGCTCACCAAGTCAGGGGTTTGAAGAGACCCAGTACTTC. Amino acids: CASSPSQGFEETQYF.

The chain employs TRBV27 and TRBJ2-7; 8 nucleotides line up with TRBD1. V trimming: 3 bases; J trimming: 0 bases; junction bases outside the gene matches: 1. Per the germline V gene, CDR1 is MNHEY and CDR2 is SMNVEV (reference sequence). The CDR3 is 14 amino acids. CDR3 coding DNA: TGTGCCAGCAGTTTGGACAGGGCCTCCTACGAGCAGTACTTC. Translation gives CASSLDRASYEQYF.

This chain uses TRBV4-2 with TRBJ2-3; D is undetermined. Germline CDR1 and CDR2: LGHNA and YNFKEQ. The ends were cut back, 0 bases at V and 2 bases at J, with 6 bases in the middle. The CDR3 is made up of 14 amino acids. The CDR3 protein is CASSQETYTDTQYF. DNA for the CDR3: TGTGCCAGCAGCCAAGAAACCTACACAGATACGCAGTATTTT.